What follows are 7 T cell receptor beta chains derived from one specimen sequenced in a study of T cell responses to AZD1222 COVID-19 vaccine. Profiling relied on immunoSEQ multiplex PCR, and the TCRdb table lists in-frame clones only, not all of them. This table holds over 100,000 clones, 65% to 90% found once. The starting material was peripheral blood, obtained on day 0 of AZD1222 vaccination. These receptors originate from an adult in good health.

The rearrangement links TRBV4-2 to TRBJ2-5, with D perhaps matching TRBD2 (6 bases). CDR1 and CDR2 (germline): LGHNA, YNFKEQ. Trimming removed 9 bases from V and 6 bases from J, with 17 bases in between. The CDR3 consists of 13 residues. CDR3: CASSSDSFKTQYF. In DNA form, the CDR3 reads TGTGCCAGTTCTAGCGACTCTTTCAAGACCCAGTACTTC.

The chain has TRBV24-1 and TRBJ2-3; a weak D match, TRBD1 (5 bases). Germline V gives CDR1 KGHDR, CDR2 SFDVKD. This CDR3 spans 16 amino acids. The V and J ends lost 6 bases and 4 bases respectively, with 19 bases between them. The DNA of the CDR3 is TGTGCCACCAGTCCCTCTTTTTACCAAGGGGCAGATACGCAGTATTTT. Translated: CATSPSFYQGADTQYF.

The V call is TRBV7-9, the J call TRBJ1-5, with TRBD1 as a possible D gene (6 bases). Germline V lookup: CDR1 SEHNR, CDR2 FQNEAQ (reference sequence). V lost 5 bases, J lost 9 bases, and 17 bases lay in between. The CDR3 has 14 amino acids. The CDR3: CASSPAGVVVPQHF. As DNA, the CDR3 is TGTGCCAGCAGCCCTGCAGGGGTTGTAGTGCCCCAGCATTTT.

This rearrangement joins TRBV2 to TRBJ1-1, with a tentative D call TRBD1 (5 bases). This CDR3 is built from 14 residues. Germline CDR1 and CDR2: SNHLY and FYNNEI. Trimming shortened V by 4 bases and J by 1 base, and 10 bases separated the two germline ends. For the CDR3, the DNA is TGTGCCAGCAGTGCTTCAGGGCCGAACACTGAAGCTTTCTTT. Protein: CASSASGPNTEAFF. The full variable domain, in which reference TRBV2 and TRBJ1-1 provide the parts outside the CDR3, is EPEVTQTPSHQVTQMGQEVILRCVPISNHLYFYWYRQILGQKVEFLVSFYNNEISEKSEIFDDQFSVERPDGSNFTLKIRSTKLEDSAMYFCASSASGPNTEAFFGQGTRLTVV.

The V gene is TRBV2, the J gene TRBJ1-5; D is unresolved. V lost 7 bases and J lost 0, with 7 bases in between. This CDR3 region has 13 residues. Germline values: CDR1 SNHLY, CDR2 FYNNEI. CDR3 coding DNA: TGTGCCAGCACCAATTATAGCAATCAGCCCCAGCATTTT. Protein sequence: CASTNYSNQPQHF. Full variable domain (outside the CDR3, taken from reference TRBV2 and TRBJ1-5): EPEVTQTPSHQVTQMGQEVILRCVPISNHLYFYWYRQILGQKVEFLVSFYNNEISEKSEIFDDQFSVERPDGSNFTLKIRSTKLEDSAMYFCASTNYSNQPQHFGDGTRLSIL.

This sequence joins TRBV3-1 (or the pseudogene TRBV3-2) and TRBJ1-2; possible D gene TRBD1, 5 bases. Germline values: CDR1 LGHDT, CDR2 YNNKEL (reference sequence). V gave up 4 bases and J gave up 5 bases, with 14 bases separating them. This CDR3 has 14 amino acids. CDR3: CASSRDGGLYGYTF. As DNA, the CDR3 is TGTGCCAGCAGCCGGGACGGCGGTTTGTATGGCTACACCTTC.

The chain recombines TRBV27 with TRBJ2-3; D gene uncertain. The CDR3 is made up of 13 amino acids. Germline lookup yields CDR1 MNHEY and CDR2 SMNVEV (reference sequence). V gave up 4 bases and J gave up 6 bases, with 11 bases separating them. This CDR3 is CASSSWAADTQYF. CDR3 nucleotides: TGTGCCAGCAGTTCCTGGGCGGCTGATACGCAGTATTTT.